The 27 T cell receptor beta chains in this list originate from one sample, sequenced in a study of T cell repertoires in cytomegalovirus infection. TCRdb passed the reads through MiXCR, listing each CDR3 protein once. The sample shows over 250,000 distinct CDR3 sequences, under 25% of them seen only once. Antigens of these TCRs are unknown. The sample in question was cultured PBMCs, obtained from culture after CMV antigen stimulation. The receptors were sampled from a human donor in good health (CMV status not recorded). Some clones in this sample may be carry-over from other donors' samples.

This clonotype was seen more than once but under ten times. The chain joins TRBV11-1 to TRBJ2-5; maybe TRBD2 (6 bases). V was clipped by 1 base and J by 2 bases, with 14 bases between them. The CDR3 is 16 residues long. Per germline, CDR1 SGHAT and CDR2 FQDESV (reference sequence). DNA of the CDR3: TGTGCCAGCAGCTTAGGTCGCGGCGGGATACAAGAGACCCAGTACTTC. It translates to CASSLGRGGIQETQYF.

This clonotype occurred many times. The chain couples TRBV11-2 to TRBJ1-3; no reliable D call. Germline V CDR1 and CDR2: SGHAT, FQNNGV. The CDR3 consists of 14 residues. The V end lost 5 bases, the J end lost 7 bases, and 15 bases lay between the germline ends. The CDR3, as DNA: TGTGCCAGCAGCCTCAGATTCGAGGGCAACACCATATATTTT. Translation: CASSLRFEGNTIYF.

The CDR3 DNA reads TGTGCCAGCAGTGGACAGGGGCGTATCTCCTACGAGCAGTACGTC. Its translation: CASSGQGRISYEQYV. The rearrangement joins TRBV6-1 to TRBJ2-7, with 8 nucleotides matching TRBD1. The junction had 5 bases not matched to a gene; V was cut back by 4 bases and J by 0 bases. The V gene's germline CDR1 is MNHNS and CDR2 SASEGT. This CDR3 has 15 residues.

The chain employs TRBV30 and TRBJ2-1, with no clear D. CDR3 length equals 12 residues. Trimming shortened V by 5 bases and J by 8 bases, and 13 bases separated the two germline ends. The germline V gene has CDR1 GTSNPN and CDR2 SVGIG (reference sequence). CDR3 sequence reads: CAWSRLQYEQFF. The CDR3 DNA reads as TGTGCCTGGTCTCGGCTACAGTATGAGCAGTTCTTC.

This clonotype appeared a few times. V gene TRBV7-2 combines with J gene TRBJ2-3, with a possible D match to TRBD1 (5 bases). Trimming pared 2 bases from V and 6 bases from J, leaving 12 bases between. There are 14 residues in the CDR3. Germline lookup yields CDR1 SGHTA and CDR2 FQGNSA. The CDR3 bases are TGTGCCAGCAGCTTAACCAGGGTGACGGATACGCAGTATTTT. The encoded protein is CASSLTRVTDTQYF.

This clonotype was seen a few times. The DNA for the CDR3 is TGTGCCAGTAGTATACTACGGGGTTTGGGACACCTAACTTTCAATCAGCCCCAGCATTTT. Translating gives CASSILRGLGHLTFNQPQHF. The chain uses TRBV19 and TRBJ1-5; tentatively, D is TRBD1 (6 bases). V was shortened by 2 bases and J by 3 bases, with 26 bases between the two germline ends. The CDR3 covers 20 residues. CDR1 is LNHDA, CDR2 SQIVND, per germline (reference sequence).

The genes are TRBV4-1 and TRBJ2-1; 8 nucleotides line up with TRBD2. Germline CDR1 reads MGHRA; CDR2 reads YSYEKL. The CDR3 extends over 16 amino acids. Losses at the gene ends were 2 bases for V and 4 bases for J; bases not matched to a gene: 7. The CDR3 loop is CASSQKAVAGYNEQFF. CDR3 sequence (DNA): TGCGCCAGCAGCCAAAAGGCGGTAGCGGGATACAATGAGCAGTTCTTC.

In its sample, this clonotype was seen a few times. CDR3 nucleotide sequence: TGTGCCAGCAGCTTAGGGGGTGTCAACACCGGGGAGCTGTTTTTT. Residues: CASSLGGVNTGELFF. The chain couples TRBV7-2 to TRBJ2-2; D remains unclear. Between the trimmed V and J ends, which lost 1 base and 2 bases, there was a span of 8 bases. Germline V lookup: CDR1 SGHTA, CDR2 FQGNSA. The CDR3 extends over 15 amino acids.

This clonotype was detected many times. The chain carries TRBV7-2 and TRBJ2-7; unclear D gene. V lost 5 bases to trimming and J lost 7 bases, with 12 bases between them. CDR1 is SGHTA, CDR2 FQGNSA, per germline. The CDR3 runs to 12 residues. The CDR3 sequence: CASSPRLREQYF. As DNA, the CDR3 is TGTGCCAGCAGCCCAAGACTGAGAGAGCAGTACTTC.

In this sample, this clonotype turned up a few times. J is TRBJ2-2 and V is TRBV27, with 10 bases fitting TRBD2. CDR3 size: 15 residues. Germline trimming cut 2 bases from V and 4 bases from J; bases unmatched to any gene: 1. Germline CDR1 MNHEY, CDR2 SMNVEV (reference sequence). The CDR3 nucleotides are TGTGCCAGCAGTTTACTAGCGGGAGTCACCGGGGAGCTGTTTTTT. Protein product: CASSLLAGVTGELFF.

This clonotype has a handful of counts. This rearrangement joins TRBV20-1 to TRBJ1-1; 8 nucleotides match TRBD1. The CDR3 consists of 15 residues. The V gene end was trimmed by 0 bases and the J gene end by 8 bases; junction bases not matched to a gene: 11. Germline CDR1 is DFQATT and CDR2 is SNEGSKA (reference sequence). CDR3 amino acids: CSARDRLQGALEAFF. Written as DNA, the CDR3 is TGCAGTGCTAGAGATCGGTTGCAGGGGGCCCTAGAAGCTTTCTTT.

This clonotype was picked up a small number of times. This rearrangement joins TRBV7-2 to TRBJ2-1; possibly TRBD2 for D (5 bases). V gave up 1 base and J gave up 15 bases, with 22 bases separating them. CDR1 SGHTA and CDR2 FQGNSA come from the germline V gene. CDR3 length: 15 amino acids. The DNA for the CDR3 is TGTGCCAGCAGCTTAGATCCCGGATTACTAGATCGCCTGTTCTTC. This translates into CASSLDPGLLDRLFF.

There are a few counts of this clonotype. A read error may produce the germline difference seen at one junction end. The V gene is TRBV4-1, the J gene TRBJ2-1; 8 bases match TRBD2. Germline loops: CDR1 MGHRA, CDR2 YSYEKL. The CDR3 covers 14 residues. The DNA for the CDR3 is TGCGCCAGCAGCCAACCTGGGATAGGACTAGCCTCTGACTTC. Protein product: CASSQPGIGLASDF.

In its sample, this clonotype was seen a few times. The CDR3 loop reads CASTDLAEANYGYTF. The CDR3 DNA reads TGTGCCAGCACCGATTTGGCAGAAGCTAACTATGGCTACACCTTC. The chain couples TRBV7-9 to TRBJ1-2; D remains unclear. The CDR3 extends over 15 amino acids. With 7 bases removed from V and 0 bases from J, the gap between germline ends came to 15 bases. CDR1 and CDR2 from the germline V gene are SEHNR and FQNEAQ (reference sequence).

The chain recombines TRBV7-2 with TRBJ2-5; D may correspond to TRBD1 or TRBD2 (5 bases each). CDR3 length: 13 residues. Germline CDR1 and CDR2: SGHTA and FQGNSA. V was trimmed by 6 bases and J by 3 bases, leaving 11 bases between them. CDR3 sequence reads: CASSPGPKETQYF. In DNA, the CDR3 is TGTGCCAGCAGTCCGGGACCAAAAGAGACCCAGTACTTC. Looking up the rest from reference TRBV7-2 and TRBJ2-5 gives the full variable domain: GAGVSQSPSNKVTEKGKDVELRCDPISGHTALYWYRQSLGQGLEFLIYFQGNSAPDKSGLPSDRFSAERTGGSVSTLTIQRTQQEDSAVYLCASSPGPKETQYFGPGTRLLVL.

The chain joins TRBV29-1 to TRBJ1-5; D might be TRBD1 (6 bases). This CDR3 is built from 13 residues. V lost 4 bases to trimming and J lost 3 bases, with 10 bases between them. Germline CDR1 and CDR2: SQVTM and ANQGSEA. CDR3 DNA sequence: TGCAGCGTTGCGGGGGGGGCCAATCAGCCCCAGCATTTT. Translation gives CSVAGGANQPQHF.

A few counts support this clonotype. The rearrangement joins TRBV7-4 to TRBJ1-5; no clear D. From germline, CDR1 is SGHVT and CDR2 SQSDAQ. V lost 5 bases and J 5 bases, leaving 13 bases between the germline ends. This CDR3 contains 14 residues. In DNA, the CDR3 is TGTGCCAGCAGCCCGGGGAGCTGGGATCAGCCCCAGCATTTT. This encodes CASSPGSWDQPQHF.

This clonotype was found many times. V and J are TRBV28 and TRBJ1-3; tentative D call: TRBD1 (6 bases). The CDR3 contains 15 residues. Germline CDR1 is MDHEN and CDR2 is SYDVKM. Between the trimmed V and J ends, which lost 7 bases and 1 base, there was a span of 14 bases. In DNA, the CDR3 is TGTGCCAGCATCATGGACAGAGCATCTGGAAACACCATATATTTT. Translating gives CASIMDRASGNTIYF.

The J gene is TRBJ2-1, the V gene TRBV18, with D possibly being TRBD1 (6 bases). The CDR3 is 15 amino acids. V lost 0 bases and J lost 3, with 9 bases in between. Per the germline V gene, CDR1 is KGHSH and CDR2 is LQKENI. CDR3 coding DNA: TGTGCCAGCTCACCACCGGGGGCTAACTACAATGAGCAGTTCTTC. Amino acid sequence: CASSPPGANYNEQFF.

This clonotype was observed a few times. V is TRBV12-3 or TRBV12-4 and J is TRBJ2-1; D may match TRBD1 or TRBD2 (5 bases each). The CDR3 has 14 amino acids. Trimming stripped 7 bases from V and 5 bases from J, with 15 bases between. The CDR3: CASILMGRDNEQFF. The CDR3 bases are TGTGCCAGCATCCTGATGGGGCGGGACAATGAGCAGTTCTTC.

This clonotype was counted ten times or more. V is TRBV7-2 and J is TRBJ1-3; D unresolved. In germline, CDR1 is SGHTA, CDR2 FQGNSA. This CDR3 region has 15 residues. V dropped 5 bases and J dropped 0 bases, with 11 bases sitting between them. The CDR3 region has the DNA TGTGCCAGCAGCCCGATCCGAGGCTCTGGAAACACCATATATTTT. Translating it yields CASSPIRGSGNTIYF. Full variable domain (remainder filled in from reference TRBV7-2 and TRBJ1-3): GAGVSQSPSNKVTEKGKDVELRCDPISGHTALYWYRQSLGQGLEFLIYFQGNSAPDKSGLPSDRFSAERTGGSVSTLTIQRTQQEDSAVYLCASSPIRGSGNTIYFGEGSWLTVV.

The rearrangement links TRBV7-2 to TRBJ2-2; D gene uncertain. Germline V lookup: CDR1 SGHTA, CDR2 FQGNSA. V dropped 5 bases and J dropped 5 bases, with 9 bases sitting between them. This CDR3 has 13 amino acids. The DNA of the CDR3 is TGTGCCAGCAGCCCCGACAATACCGGGGAGCTGTTTTTT. This codes for CASSPDNTGELFF.

This clonotype occurred a few times. This chain joins TRBV15 and TRBJ2-7, with 14 positions matching TRBD2. Germline CDR1 reads LNHNV; CDR2 reads YYDKDF (reference sequence). V lost 1 base, J lost 3 bases, and 2 bases stayed unmatched. The CDR3 consists of 16 residues. Here the CDR3 DNA reads TGTGCCACCAGCAGAGGGGGGACTAGCGGGAGCTACGAGCAGTACTTC. Translation: CATSRGGTSGSYEQYF.

This clonotype has just a few counts. CDR3 in amino acids: CASSLPGQPQHF. The CDR3 DNA sequence: TGTGCCAGCAGCTTACCCGGACAGCCCCAGCATTTT. The chain links TRBV7-9 to TRBJ1-5; no clear D gene. The germline V gene encodes CDR1 SEHNR and CDR2 FQNEAQ (reference sequence). The CDR3 is made up of 12 amino acids. The germline V and J ends were trimmed by 2 bases and 7 bases, with 6 bases remaining between them.

The chain carries TRBV4-1 and TRBJ1-6, with 7 bases that match TRBD1. Germline CDR1 and CDR2: MGHRA and YSYEKL. After removal of 0 bases from V and 6 bases from J, the junction contained 11 bases not matched to a gene. The CDR3 runs 18 residues. The DNA of the CDR3 is TGCGCCAGCAGCCAAGAGAGGTCTTTGGGACAGTTTAATTCACCCCTCCACTTT. Its protein is CASSQERSLGQFNSPLHF.

This clonotype was seen at least ten times. V and J are TRBV7-2 and TRBJ2-1; tentative D call: TRBD2 (7 bases). The CDR3 consists of 15 residues. Germline V gene data show CDR1 as SGHTA and CDR2 as FQGNSA. The V gene lost 1 base and the J gene lost 9 bases, with 16 bases spanning the gap. The CDR3, as DNA: TGTGCCAGCAGCTTAGTGGTGGGAGGGGGGCCTGAGCAGTTCTTC. Translating it yields CASSLVVGGGPEQFF.

At least ten counts were recorded for this clonotype. The V call is TRBV9, the J call TRBJ2-7; D ambiguous. V lost 0 bases, J lost 3 bases, and 10 bases lay in between. Germline V CDR1 and CDR2: SGDLS, YYNGEE. The CDR3 runs 14 residues. The CDR3 reads CASSVDPNGYEQYV. The CDR3 region has the DNA TGTGCCAGCAGCGTAGACCCCAACGGCTACGAGCAGTACGTC.